Only a few counts were recorded for the clone carrying this T cell receptor beta chain. The antigen remains undetermined. A single base separates this from a much larger clone, so it may be a read error. Gene names refer to mouse genes. The CDR3 end is not reached by the read, which stops 4 residues before it; the germline J gene fills it in. The same CDR3 arises from other DNA sequences in this sample as well. The entry originates in a study of CD8+ T cells in alopecia areata. V lost 5 bases and J 1 base, leaving 6 bases between the germline ends. There are 12 residues in the CDR3. Germline assignment: CDR1 FNHDT and CDR2 SITEND (reference sequence). Extraction and reverse transcription of RNA yielded cDNA as the sequencing template. Clones were read by immunoSEQ multiplex PCR, and TCRdb kept only the in-frame ones, dropping some. This sample comprises around 290,000 clones, none seen once only. Study results and limitations: Higher clonality was seen in lesional scalp than in normal scalp, especially in alopecia totalis/universalis. The study also sequences resident alphabeta T cells of normal skin in scalp samples.

Sorting relied on CD4, CD8alpha, NKG2D, NKG2ACE and other markers applied to pooled cutaneous lymph node cells. The receptor's source is a C3H/HeJ mouse with alopecia areata. The mouse strain carries the MHC haplotype H2-k. Specimen: CD4+ T cells sorted from a lymph node. J is TRBJ1-1 and V is TRBV19; TRBD1 is a possible D gene (5 bases). Partial CDR3 DNA: TGTGCCAGCAGAGACAGAAACACA. Translation: CASRDRNT. From start to end, the CDR3 is CASRDRNTEVFF. The full variable domain, its missing parts supplied by reference TRBV19 and TRBJ1-1, is GGIITQTPKFLIGQEGQKLTLKCQQNFNHDTMYWYRQDSGKGLRLIYYSITENDLQKGDLSEGYDASREKKSSFSLTVTSAQKNEMAVFLCASRDRNTEVFFGKGTRLTVV.